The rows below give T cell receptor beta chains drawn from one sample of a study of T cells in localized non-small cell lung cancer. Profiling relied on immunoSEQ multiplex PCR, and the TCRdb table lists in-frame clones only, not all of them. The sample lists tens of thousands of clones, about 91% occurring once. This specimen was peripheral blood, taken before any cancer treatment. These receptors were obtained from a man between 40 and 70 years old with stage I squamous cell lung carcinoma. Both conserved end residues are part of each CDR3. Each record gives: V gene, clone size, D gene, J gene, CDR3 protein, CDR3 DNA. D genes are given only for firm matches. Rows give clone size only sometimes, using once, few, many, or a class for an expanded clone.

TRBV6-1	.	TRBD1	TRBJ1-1	CASSDLGTVMNTEAFF	TGTGCCAGCAGTGACCTTGGGACAGTGATGAACACTGAAGCTTTCTTT
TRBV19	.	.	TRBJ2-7	CASSTGGSGSYEQYF	TGTGCCAGTAGTACGGGGGGCTCAGGCTCCTACGAGCAGTACTTC
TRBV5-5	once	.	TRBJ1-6	CASSFTVFGTGGTYNSPLHF	TGTGCCAGCAGCTTTACCGTCTTCGGGACTGGCGGAACCTATAATTCACCCCTCCACTTT
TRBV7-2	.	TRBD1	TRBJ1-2	CASSLAQGNGYTF	TGTGCCAGCAGCTTAGCACAGGGGAATGGCTACACCTTC
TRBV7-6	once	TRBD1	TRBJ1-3	CASSLGQSRSGNTIYF	TGTGCCAGCAGCTTGGGACAGAGCCGCTCTGGAAACACCATATATTTT
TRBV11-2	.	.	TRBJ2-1	CASSNIHRKEQFF	TGTGCCAGCAGTAACATACACCGCAAAGAGCAGTTCTTC
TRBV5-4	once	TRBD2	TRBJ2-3	CATHSGGVSTDTQYF	TGTGCCACCCACTCGGGGGGGGTCAGCACAGATACGCAGTATTTT
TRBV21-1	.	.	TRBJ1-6	CASSKSGQGRHPTRGSPLHF	TGTGCCAGCAGCAAATCAGGCCAGGGAAGACACCCTACTAGGGGTTCACCCCTCCACTTT
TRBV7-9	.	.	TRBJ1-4	CASSLEVGGKLFF	TGTGCCAGCAGCTTAGAGGTGGGAGGGAAACTGTTTTTT
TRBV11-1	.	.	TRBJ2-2	CASTASPGTGELFF	TGTGCCAGCACCGCCAGTCCGGGTACCGGGGAGCTGTTTTTT
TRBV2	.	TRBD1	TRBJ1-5	CASSERSWQGGYQPQHF	TGTGCCAGCAGTGAAAGGAGTTGGCAGGGGGGTTATCAGCCCCAGCATTTT
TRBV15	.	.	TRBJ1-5	CATSRGGNNQPQHF	TGTGCCACCAGCAGAGGGGGGAACAATCAGCCCCAGCATTTT
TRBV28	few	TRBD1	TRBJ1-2	CATKGTGVYYGYTF	TGTGCCACCAAAGGGACAGGGGTATACTATGGCTACACCTTC
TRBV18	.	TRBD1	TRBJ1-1	CASSPRTGYTEAFF	TGTGCCAGCTCACCTCGGACAGGGTACACTGAAGCTTTCTTT
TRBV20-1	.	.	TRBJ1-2	CSAMGDYGYTF	TGCAGTGCTATGGGTGACTATGGCTACACCTTC
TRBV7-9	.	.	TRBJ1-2	CASSLTNYNYGYTF	TGTGCCAGCAGCTTGACAAATTATAACTATGGCTACACCTTC
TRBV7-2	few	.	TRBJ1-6	CASSLAQGNNSPLHF	TGTGCCAGCAGCTTAGCGCAGGGGAACAATTCACCCCTCCACTTT
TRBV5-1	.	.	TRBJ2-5	CASSLVGETQYF	TGCGCCAGCAGCCTGGTTGGGGAGACCCAGTACTTC
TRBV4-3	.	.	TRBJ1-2	CASSQARVGGYTF	TGCGCCAGCAGCCAAGCCCGGGTTGGGGGCTACACCTTC
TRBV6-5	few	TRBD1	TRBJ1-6	CASSYGDRGDSPLHF	TGTGCCAGCAGTTACGGCGACAGGGGTGATTCACCCCTCCACTTT
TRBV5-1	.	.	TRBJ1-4	CASSAAGTNPNEKLFF	TGCGCCAGCAGTGCGGCGGGCACTAACCCTAATGAAAAACTGTTTTTT
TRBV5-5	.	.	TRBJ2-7	CASSFPQGNEQYF	TGTGCCAGCAGCTTCCCGCAGGGGAACGAGCAGTACTTC
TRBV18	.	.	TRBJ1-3	CASSPPLGRNTIYF	TGTGCCAGCTCACCACCGCTAGGAAGAAACACCATATATTTT
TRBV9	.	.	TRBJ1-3	CASSVGGLRNTIYF	TGTGCCAGCAGCGTAGGCGGGCTCAGAAACACCATATATTTT
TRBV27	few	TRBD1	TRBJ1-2	CASSREGQGGYTF	TGTGCCAGCAGTCGGGAGGGACAGGGAGGCTACACCTTC
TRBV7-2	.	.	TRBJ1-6	CASSLDSLNSPLHF	TGTGCCAGCAGCTTAGACAGCCTTAATTCACCCCTCCACTTT
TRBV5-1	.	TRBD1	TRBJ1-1	CASSLVGRGKNTEAFF	TGCGCCAGCAGCTTGGTCGGCAGGGGGAAGAACACTGAAGCTTTCTTT
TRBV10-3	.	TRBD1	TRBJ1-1	CAIRDPRQGGEAFF	TGTGCCATCAGGGACCCACGACAGGGAGGGGAAGCTTTCTTT
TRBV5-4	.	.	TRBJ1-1	CASSFGGDTEAFF	TGTGCCAGCAGCTTTGGGGGGGACACTGAAGCTTTCTTT
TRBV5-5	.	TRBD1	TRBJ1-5	CASSFEGGRQPQHF	TGTGCCAGCAGCTTTGAAGGGGGCCGGCAGCCCCAGCATTTT
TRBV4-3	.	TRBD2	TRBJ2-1	CASSQRWTSGASSYNEQFF	TGCGCCAGCAGCCAACGCTGGACTAGCGGGGCAAGCTCCTACAATGAGCAGTTCTTC
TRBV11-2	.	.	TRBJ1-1	CASSPSRTPLEAFF	TGTGCCAGCAGCCCCAGCAGGACACCACTAGAAGCTTTCTTT